Here is one T cell receptor beta chain with its context. Its antigen is unknown. This record comes from a study of T cells in Graves' hyperthyroidism and ophthalmopathy. Together with thyroid ultrasound, orbital computed tomography, serum thyroxine and TRAb, clinical symptoms were used for diagnoses. Germline-derived CDR1 and CDR2 are SNHLY and FYNNEI. This CDR3 region has 13 residues. V shed 7 bases, J shed 7 bases, and the junction held 6 bases outside the gene matches. Overall study results and limits: Among clonotypes expanded in thyroid above 0.001, most were also found in blood. It was a median approximately 7.1 months before onset that the model predicted ophthalmopathy. Separation of ophthalmopathy from stable hyperthyroidism was achieved by a 13 V-J model.

The source material, RNA transcripts, was used to amplify TCR beta CDR3 regions. During a first-round RT-PCR of the TCR CDR3, the HTBI primer set was used. One entry per CDR3 protein results from TCRdb running MiXCR on the multiplex PCR reads. The sample includes 650,000 to 800,000 distinct CDR3 sequences, over 40% of them seen just once. This TCR derives from an adult man with Graves' disease, either hyperthyroidism or ophthalmopathy (not recorded which). The material sequenced was peripheral blood or thyroid tissue (not recorded which). V is TRBV2 and J is TRBJ1-5, with 8 positions matching TRBD1. In nucleotides, the CDR3 is TGTGCCAGCATTGGACAGGGAGGCCAGCCCCAGCATTTT. Protein: CASIGQGGQPQHF.